The 12 T cell receptor beta chains listed next were all sequenced from one sample in a study of CXCR3-negative and CXCR3-positive naive CD8 T cells. Study outcomes and limitations: CXCR3-positive naive cells carried more hydrophobic TRB CDR3s than CXCR3-negative naive cells did.

Antigen specificity for these receptors is unknown. The libraries of TRB cDNA were constructed through 5' RACE using UMI labels. TCRdb re-analyzed the 5' RACE reads; it lists each CDR3 protein once, without DNA. This sample contains 84,000 or so distinct CDR3 sequences. The specimen was naive CXCR3+ CD8+ T cells from blood. Subset denoted: CD45RO-CCR7+CD27+CD95- naive CD8+ T cells expressing CXCR3 (TNR3+). These receptors all stem from a human donor in good health. Some clones in this sample may be carry-over from other donors' samples.

The chain uses TRBV21-1 and TRBJ2-1; TCRdb outputs TRBD2, but without DNA this stays unchecked. TRBV21-1 is recorded as a pseudogene. The CDR3 contains 15 residues. Here the CDR3 reads CASSKVAGVSDEQFF.

The V call is TRBV5-1, the J call TRBJ2-7; TCRdb calls TRBD1, which cannot be checked without DNA. This CDR3 has 15 amino acids. Germline CDR1 is SGHRS and CDR2 is YFSETQ. CDR3 loop: CASSLKGQGPYEQYF.

This chain connects TRBV12-5 to TRBJ2-6; TCRdb calls TRBD1, which cannot be checked without DNA. Germline-derived CDR1 and CDR2 are LGHNT and FRNRAP. This CDR3 comprises 20 residues. The CDR3 sequence: CASGFRQGASISSGANVLTF.

The chain combines TRBV2 with TRBJ1-1; TCRdb returns TRBD1, unconfirmable since there is no DNA. The CDR3 sequence is 14 residues long. Germline lookup yields CDR1 SNHLY and CDR2 FYNNEI. CDR3 sequence reads: CASSDPAVNTEAFF.

The rearrangement links TRBV28 to TRBJ2-7; as DNA is missing, the TRBD1 call by TCRdb cannot be tested. From germline, CDR1 is MDHEN and CDR2 SYDVKM. The CDR3 has 15 amino acids. CDR3 sequence: CASSSPWDRLLEQYF.

The chain has TRBV6-2 or TRBV6-3 and TRBJ2-1; the D gene TCRdb calls, TRBD1, cannot be checked with no DNA. The CDR3 consists of 14 residues. The germline V gene encodes CDR1 MNHEY and CDR2 SVGEGT. CDR3 loop: CASLEGETYNEQFF.

V and J are TRBV7-9 and TRBJ2-7; lacking DNA, the TRBD1 call made by TCRdb goes unchecked. Germline CDR1 and CDR2: SEHNR and FQNEAQ (reference sequence). The CDR3 has 14 amino acids. The chain's CDR3 is CASSRWDVSYEQYF.

V usage is TRBV14 and J usage is TRBJ2-7. The CDR3 has 16 amino acids. CDR1 and CDR2 from the germline V gene are SGHDN and FVKESK. The chain's CDR3 is CASSQEGSRSIYEQYF.

The rearrangement links TRBV29-1 to TRBJ2-7; lacking DNA, the TRBD1 call made by TCRdb goes unchecked. The CDR3 has 15 amino acids. CDR1 and CDR2 from the germline V gene are SQVTM and ANQGSEA. The CDR3 sequence is CSVEDPGTGIYEQYF.

This chain connects TRBV6-1 to TRBJ2-7; TCRdb reports TRBD2, a call that lacks DNA to check it against. CDR1 and CDR2 (germline): MNHNS, SASEGT. The CDR3 sequence is 14 residues long. The CDR3 spells CASSNGGISYEQYF.

This chain links TRBV29-1 with TRBJ1-2; absent DNA, TCRdb's TRBD1 call cannot be checked. Per the germline V gene, CDR1 is SQVTM and CDR2 is ANQGSEA. This CDR3 has 14 amino acids. CDR3 region: CSVVTGTGSYGYTF.

The rearrangement uses TRBV12-3 or TRBV12-4 and TRBJ2-1; as DNA is missing, the TRBD2 call by TCRdb cannot be tested. CDR3 length: 15 amino acids. CDR3 sequence: CASSPRLAGVYEQFF.